Here is one T cell receptor (beta chain) with its context. Its antigen is currently unknown. The sample is drawn from a study of identical twins. Template switching added a universal primer site; cDNA carried unique molecular identifiers. From the 5' RACE reads, TCRdb called clonotypes with MiXCR, one entry per CDR3 protein. The repertoire includes 450,000 to 650,000 distinct CDR3 sequences, more than 9% of them detected once, and around 3.1% sits in the top ten. Healthy Caucasians made up all donors. Germline CDR1 reads SEHNR; CDR2 reads FQNEAQ (reference sequence). Trimming took 5 bases from V and 3 from J, leaving 10 bases between them. CDR3 length equals 14 residues. Regarding the study as a whole: Out-of-frame alpha sequences that twins shared showed excess low generation probability.

This sample also belongs to another study, concerning yellow fever vaccine responses in identical twins. Turning to that study: Twins' vaccine T cell responses reportedly seemed partly convergent and partly personalized.

This chain connects TRBV7-9 to TRBJ2-2, with D unclear. Sample: PBMCs. This TCR was recovered from a woman between 18 and 30 years old in good health. The CDR3 nucleotides are TGTGCCAGCAGCACCATAGCCTACACCGGGGAGCTGTTTTTT. The encoded protein is CASSTIAYTGELFF.